The clone carrying this T cell receptor beta chain was seen repeatedly, ten times or more. The antigen is not known. The germline gives CDR1 MGHRA, CDR2 YSYEKL. Trimming took off 4 bases at V and 2 bases at J, with 9 bases between the two ends. The CDR3 totals 14 residues. This sample is drawn from a study of T cells in Graves' hyperthyroidism and ophthalmopathy. General observations from the study: Separation of ophthalmopathy from stable hyperthyroidism was achieved by a 13 V-J model.

TCR beta CDR3 regions were amplified from RNA. With the HTBI primer set, the TCR CDR3 went through a first round of RT-PCR. Using its own MiXCR run on the multiplex PCR reads, TCRdb lists one record per CDR3 protein. The sample carries about 400,000 distinct CDR3 sequences, 13% to 15% recorded once. The J gene is TRBJ1-5, the V gene TRBV4-1; unclear D gene. This receptor was taken from a woman aged 25 to 45 with Graves' ophthalmopathy. The sequenced material came from blood. CDR3 sequence (DNA): TGCGCCAGCAGCCGCTTTGCCGGCAATCAGCCCCAGCATTTT. Its translation is CASSRFAGNQPQHF.